A selection of T cell receptor beta chains follows, all from one sample in a study of T cell changes during pregnancy in multiple sclerosis. Sequenced by immunoSEQ multiplex PCR; TCRdb stores in-frame clones only, minus some. The repertoire has 45,000 or so clones, 95% to 97% of them found once; the top ten carry approximately 1%. The sample consisted of peripheral blood, taken in the second trimester of pregnancy. All receptors come from a female donor with multiple sclerosis, enrolled in a pregnancy study. Both conserved end residues are trimmed from each CDR3. Each record gives: V gene, J gene, CDR3 protein.

v_gene: TRBV5-4
j_gene: TRBJ2-1
CDR3aa: ASSRGQGRDEQF

v_gene: TRBV11-2
j_gene: TRBJ2-2
CDR3aa: ASSYRRDTGELF

v_gene: TRBV4-1
j_gene: TRBJ2-5
CDR3aa: ASSKRLSGEKETQY

v_gene: TRBV5-1
j_gene: TRBJ2-3
CDR3aa: ASNFNGGTDTQY

v_gene: TRBV7-9
j_gene: TRBJ1-1
CDR3aa: ASSLRQGKGAF

v_gene: TRBV27
j_gene: TRBJ1-2
CDR3aa: ASSHNWNPRGAFGYT

v_gene: TRBV5-1
j_gene: TRBJ2-1
CDR3aa: ASRVEGAYNEQF

v_gene: TRBV7-2
j_gene: TRBJ2-1
CDR3aa: ASSLDRGEGEQF

v_gene: TRBV29-1
j_gene: TRBJ1-2
CDR3aa: SVVLGRGRNGYT

v_gene: TRBV4-1
j_gene: TRBJ1-3
CDR3aa: ASSQDGTSSSGNTIY

v_gene: TRBV28
j_gene: TRBJ2-1
CDR3aa: AGDRGYNEQF

v_gene: TRBV7-9
j_gene: TRBJ1-1
CDR3aa: ASSRTGGIGEAF

v_gene: TRBV19
j_gene: TRBJ2-3
CDR3aa: ASSIGGGSTDTQY

v_gene: TRBV7-9
j_gene: TRBJ2-1
CDR3aa: ASSGLTLASGGAWNEQF

v_gene: TRBV2
j_gene: TRBJ2-2
CDR3aa: ASSLKGGLGELF

v_gene: TRBV5-4
j_gene: TRBJ1-3
CDR3aa: ASSPVGDRGAGNTIY

v_gene: TRBV2
j_gene: TRBJ2-3
CDR3aa: ASSPAGLAGASSTDTQY

v_gene: TRBV6-1
j_gene: TRBJ1-4
CDR3aa: ASSETPGTGEKLF

v_gene: TRBV20-1
j_gene: TRBJ1-1
CDR3aa: SVPVNTEAF

v_gene: TRBV2
j_gene: TRBJ2-1
CDR3aa: ASRDTGVHEQF

v_gene: TRBV7-8
j_gene: TRBJ1-2
CDR3aa: ASSLVVVGTKNYGYT

v_gene: TRBV5-1
j_gene: TRBJ2-3
CDR3aa: ASSLADSQTDTQY

v_gene: TRBV2
j_gene: TRBJ1-5
CDR3aa: ASSEVRQGGGQPQH

v_gene: TRBV7-3
j_gene: TRBJ2-2
CDR3aa: ASSLTNVGGRAGELF

v_gene: TRBV15
j_gene: TRBJ2-7
CDR3aa: ATSRQDRETHEQY